These 31 T cell receptor beta chains were all obtained from the same sample, sequenced in a study of tumor-infiltrating lymphocytes in glioblastoma multiforme (dated by TCRdb to 2017 to 2019). The data were produced on an Illumina HiSeq 2500. A modified ARM-PCR protocol with multiple V-beta primers and a C-beta primer was used to build TCRB libraries from RNA via three nested multiplex PCR rounds. The public reads were run again by TCRdb, first through fastp at Q25 and then through MiXCR, and only productive beta chains were kept. Rows are unified per CDR3 protein, each entry keeping the most common DNA and genes. For this sample the table gives about 32,000 distinct CDR3 sequences, of which around 60% were detected only once. Roughly a third of the sample is held by the ten biggest clonotypes. Sequenced sample: brain tumor tissue. Receptors were obtained from a male donor with glioblastoma.

In the case of this clonotype: Germline is not matched at one junction end, which may reflect a read error. The chain combines TRBV20-1 with TRBJ2-1; a weak D match, TRBD2 (5 bases). The CDR3 sequence is 14 residues long. From germline, CDR1 is DFQATT and CDR2 SNEGSKA (reference sequence). The CDR3, as DNA: TGCAGTACTAGAGTTCGGGTGGTAGCGTCTGAGCAGTTCTTC. This translates into CSTRVRVVASEQFF.

This clonotype was seen only a few times. The genes are TRBV5-1 and TRBJ2-7; D uncertain. Trimming stripped 0 bases from V and 4 bases from J, with 8 bases between. This CDR3 is built from 13 residues. CDR1 and CDR2 from the germline V gene are SGHRS and YFSETQ. Here the CDR3 DNA reads TGCGCCAGCAGCTTGGGACGCGATTACGAGCAGTACTTC. Protein product: CASSLGRDYEQYF.

This clonotype has just a few counts. As the CDR3 is not closed by the conserved phenylalanine or tryptophan, this likely results from a read error. This chain connects TRBV6-6 to TRBJ1-1; D ambiguous. Germline CDR1 is MNHNY and CDR2 is SVGAGI (reference sequence). CDR3 size: 12 residues. CDR3 loop: CTSSTPNTEAFL. CDR3 nucleotides: TGTACCAGCTCGACTCCAAACACTGAAGCTTTCTTA.

Comment on this clonotype: One base away lies a much larger clone, so this may be a sequencing read error. The gene calls are TRBV7-9 and TRBJ1-1, with 12 bases matching TRBD1. Germline trimming cut 3 bases from V and 5 bases from J; bases unmatched to any gene: 4. Germline CDR1 SEHNR, CDR2 FQNEAQ (reference sequence). The CDR3 has 15 residues. The CDR3 loop is CASSLGQGASTEAFF. The CDR3 DNA sequence: TGTGCCAGCAGCTTGGGACAGGGGGCAAGTACTGAAGCTTTCTTT.

This clonotype showed up just once. The chain is built from TRBV11-2 and TRBJ2-1; no clear D gene. The germline V gene encodes CDR1 SGHAT and CDR2 FQNNGV. CDR3 length: 13 amino acids. Trimming took off 0 bases at V and 15 bases at J, with 15 bases between the two ends. The CDR3, as DNA: TGTGCCAGCAGCTTAGATTCGGGCCTTACCCTGTTCTTC. The encoded protein is CASSLDSGLTLFF.

This clonotype came up many times. The chain employs TRBV6-5 and TRBJ1-3, with D unclear. CDR1 is MNHEY, CDR2 SVGAGI, per germline. V lost 2 bases and J 0 bases, leaving 14 bases between the germline ends. The CDR3 runs 17 residues. CDR3 in amino acids: CASSYEPSGVSGNTIYF. In DNA form, the CDR3 reads TGTGCCAGCAGTTACGAACCATCCGGGGTCTCTGGAAACACCATATATTTT.

By sample share, this clonotype is medium-sized. The chain has TRBV11-2 and TRBJ2-2, with 12 nucleotides matching TRBD1. Germline CDR1 reads SGHAT; CDR2 reads FQNNGV. The V and J ends lost 5 bases and 0 bases, in that order; junction bases with no gene match: 7. The CDR3 is 18 amino acids. CDR3 DNA sequence: TGTGCCAGCAGCCGGGACAGGGGGCGCCCGACGAACACCGGGGAGCTGTTTTTT. Residues: CASSRDRGRPTNTGELFF.

This clonotype was counted between two and nine times. The rearrangement joins TRBV2 to TRBJ2-7; 7 nucleotides match TRBD1. The CDR3 is made up of 13 amino acids. J gave up 6 bases and V 4 bases, and 6 bases lay outside the gene matches. Germline V CDR1 and CDR2: SNHLY, FYNNEI. This chain's CDR3 is CASSGQGAREQYF. Written as DNA, the CDR3 is TGTGCCAGCAGTGGACAGGGAGCACGCGAGCAGTACTTC.

This clonotype was seen a single time. A read error may produce the germline difference seen at one junction end. The chain is built from TRBV20-1 and TRBJ2-3, with TRBD2 matching over 15 bases. The CDR3 is 20 amino acids. From germline, CDR1 is DFQATT and CDR2 SNEGSKA (reference sequence). CDR3 sequence (DNA): TGCAGTGCTAGTCGCCTCGGACTAGCGGGAGGGCCGAGTAGCATAGATACGCCGTATTTT. It specifies CSASRLGLAGGPSSIDTPYF.

This clonotype has ten or more counts. V usage is TRBV4-1 and J usage is TRBJ2-2; 7 bases agree with TRBD2. This CDR3 spans 18 amino acids. The J segment lost 6 bases and the V segment lost 4 bases, leaving 17 bases of the junction unmatched. In germline, CDR1 is MGHRA, CDR2 YSYEKL. The CDR3 region is CASSRFDFGREAAGELFF. The CDR3, as DNA: TGCGCCAGCAGCCGATTCGACTTCGGTCGGGAGGCGGCCGGGGAGCTGTTTTTT.

This chain's CDR3 is CASSFRASGRETQYF. In nucleotides, the CDR3 is TGTGCCAGCAGTTTCCGGGCTAGCGGGAGGGAGACCCAGTACTTC. The V and J genes are TRBV12-3 or TRBV12-4 and TRBJ2-5, with 11 bases that match TRBD2. Trimming removed 3 bases from V and 5 bases from J; junction bases left unmatched: 5. There are 15 residues in the CDR3.

This clonotype came up once. One junction end does not reproduce the germline sequence, and a read error may be involved. The chain has TRBV20-1 and TRBJ1-6; 8 bases map to TRBD1. Per germline, CDR1 DFQATT and CDR2 SNEGSKA (reference sequence). The CDR3 extends over 16 amino acids. The CDR3, as DNA: TGCAGTGCTAATCAGGGGGCCAGGCCCTATAATTCACCGCTCCACTTT. Translation: CSANQGARPYNSPLHF.

This clonotype was detected ten times or more. The rearrangement joins TRBV10-2 to TRBJ2-5; the D is unclear. V lost 10 bases, J lost 3 bases, and 18 bases lay in between. The CDR3 has 14 amino acids. Germline lookup yields CDR1 WSHSY and CDR2 SAAADI. CDR3 loop: CANLVRADEETQYF. The CDR3 DNA sequence: TGCGCCAACCTGGTAAGGGCAGACGAAGAGACCCAGTACTTC.

This clonotype was picked up many times. A much larger clonotype is one base distant, so this may be a read error. This chain uses TRBV6-1 with TRBJ2-3; weak D call: TRBD2 (5 bases). V was cut by 11 bases and J by 2 bases, with 17 bases left in between. Germline V lookup: CDR1 MNHNS, CDR2 SASEGT. The CDR3 loop spans 14 amino acids. CDR3 sequence reads: CAGNLLGATDTQYF. CDR3 in DNA: TGTGCCGGCAACCTACTAGGTGCCACAGATACGCAGTATTTT.

This clonotype was recorded only once. A much larger clone lies one base from this, so it may be a read error. This chain joins TRBV28 and TRBJ2-3; the D gene could be TRBD1 or TRBD2 (5 bases each). The germline V gene has CDR1 MDHEN and CDR2 SYDVKM. The CDR3 extends over 15 amino acids. The CDR3 protein is CASNSWDRTRDTRYF. CDR3 DNA sequence: TGTGCCAGCAACTCCTGGGACCGGACAAGAGATACGCGGTATTTT.

Turning to this clonotype: Because the CDR3 is missing its conserved closing phenylalanine or tryptophan, this is likely a read error. The chain recombines TRBV6-5 with TRBJ2-7; D possibly uses TRBD1 or TRBD2 (5 bases each). Germline V gene data show CDR1 as MNHEY and CDR2 as SVGAGI. Trimming removed 2 bases from V and 6 bases from J, with 20 bases in between. The CDR3 totals 16 residues. CDR3 in amino acids: CASSYAILGEGLEQYL. In DNA, the CDR3 is TGTGCCAGCAGTTACGCAATACTTGGTGAGGGGCTCGAGCAGTACTTA.

This clonotype came up a few times. With a much larger clone just one base away, this may be a read error. V and J are TRBV20-1 and TRBJ1-1; D remains unclear. V lost 4 bases, J lost 1 base, and 10 bases lay in between. This CDR3 contains 13 residues. Germline assignment: CDR1 DFQATT and CDR2 SNEGSKA (reference sequence). The CDR3 loop reads CSATLPENTEAFF. In nucleotides, the CDR3 is TGCAGTGCTACATTACCCGAGAACACTGAAGCTTTCTTT.

This chain uses TRBV10-3 with TRBJ2-7; possible D gene TRBD2, 5 bases. The CDR3 loop spans 14 amino acids. From germline, CDR1 is ENHRY and CDR2 SYGVKD. V lost 8 bases to trimming and J lost 2 bases, with 16 bases between them. The chain's CDR3 is CAIDDTVRAYEQYF. Here the CDR3 DNA reads TGTGCCATCGATGATACCGTGAGGGCCTACGAGCAGTACTTC.

About this clonotype itself: The germline gene is not matched at one end of the junction; a read error may be the cause. The V gene is TRBV11-2, the J gene TRBJ2-2; 7 nucleotides agree with TRBD2. Germline assignment: CDR1 SGHAT and CDR2 FQNNGV. There are 14 residues in the CDR3. DNA of the CDR3: TGTGCCAGCAGCCATGGACTAGACCCCGTGGAGCTGTTATTT. This sequence encodes CASSHGLDPVELLF.

This chain joins TRBV2 and TRBJ1-5, with no clear D. Germline CDR1 reads SNHLY; CDR2 reads FYNNEI. This CDR3 has 15 residues. V lost 4 bases, J lost 2 bases, and 12 bases lay in between. CDR3 residues: CASSGSVNGNQPQHF. The CDR3 coding sequence is TGTGCCAGCAGTGGGTCAGTGAATGGCAATCAGCCCCAGCATTTT.

By sample share, this clonotype is medium-sized. The chain employs TRBV11-2 and TRBJ2-7; D is ambiguous. The germline V gene has CDR1 SGHAT and CDR2 FQNNGV. Between the trimmed V and J ends, which lost 5 bases and 3 bases, there was a span of 8 bases. The CDR3 covers 12 residues. For the CDR3, the DNA is TGTGCCAGCAGCGCCGGCAACTACGAGCAGTACTTC. It yields the protein CASSAGNYEQYF.

As regards this clonotype: Compared with germline, one end of the junction differs, possibly owing to a read error. The chain links TRBV5-4 to TRBJ2-5, with D possibly being TRBD2 (6 bases). Germline V gene sequence: CDR1 SGHNT, CDR2 YYREEE (reference sequence). CDR3 size: 15 residues. The CDR3 reads CTSSSPLARGETQYF. The CDR3, as DNA: TGTACCAGCAGCTCACCCCTAGCGCGCGGAGAGACCCAGTACTTC.

This clonotype was counted at least ten times. The rearrangement links TRBV6-1 to TRBJ2-2; D unresolved. Trimming pared 1 base from V and 2 bases from J, leaving 11 bases between. Germline V gene sequence: CDR1 MNHNS, CDR2 SASEGT. This CDR3 region has 16 residues. Written as DNA, the CDR3 is TGTGCCAGCAGTGAAGGGAGTAGCAGAAACACCGGGGAGCTGTTTTTT. This gives the protein CASSEGSSRNTGELFF.

A remark on this clonotype: The junction differs from germline at one of its ends, possibly a read error. This rearrangement joins TRBV6-2 or TRBV6-3 to TRBJ2-5; TRBD2 aligns across 7 bases. Germline V CDR1 and CDR2: MNHEY, SVGEGT. This CDR3 spans 17 amino acids. The CDR3 sequence is CASSHSLMAGVQETQYF. CDR3 nucleotides: TGTGCCAGCAGTCACTCGTTGATGGCGGGAGTCCAAGAGACCCAGTACTTC.

The chain employs TRBV6-6 and TRBJ2-5, with a weak D call TRBD2 (5 bases). The CDR3 consists of 16 residues. V was trimmed by 0 bases and J by 7 bases, leaving 18 bases between them. The germline gives CDR1 MNHNY, CDR2 SVGAGI (reference sequence). This CDR3 is CASSYSTTGSSRTQYF. The CDR3 region has the DNA TGTGCCAGCAGTTACTCGACGACGGGATCCTCCCGGACCCAGTACTTC.

This chain joins TRBV7-3 and TRBJ1-2; maybe TRBD1 (5 bases). This CDR3 spans 11 amino acids. Trimming pared 9 bases from V and 8 bases from J, leaving 13 bases between. Germline CDR1 reads SGHTA; CDR2 reads FQGTGA. The CDR3 sequence: CASSSGSGYTF. The CDR3 DNA reads as TGTGCCAGTTCTTCAGGGTCCGGCTACACCTTC. The full variable domain, its missing parts supplied by reference TRBV7-3 and TRBJ1-2, is GAGVSQTPSNKVTEKGKYVELRCDPISGHTALYWYRQSLGQGPEFLIYFQGTGAADDSGLPNDRFFAVRPEGSVSTLKIQRTERGDSAVYLCASSSGSGYTFGSGTRLTVV.

In its sample, this clonotype was seen once. A much larger clone lies one base from this, so it may be a read error. The gene calls are TRBV6-6 and TRBJ2-5, with D unclear. Germline CDR1 and CDR2: MNHNY and SVGAGI (reference sequence). This CDR3 has 16 amino acids. The CDR3 protein is CANSYPGEPKGETQYF. CDR3 nucleotide sequence: TGTGCCAACAGTTACCCTGGTGAACCAAAAGGAGAGACCCAGTACTTC.

A note on this clonotype: Given a much more abundant clone one base away, this may be a read error. The V and J genes are TRBV19 and TRBJ2-1; no definite D call. The CDR3 is 14 amino acids. In germline, CDR1 is LNHDA, CDR2 SQIVND (reference sequence). The CDR3 loop is CVSNSVSPYNEQFF. In nucleotides, the CDR3 is TGTGTCAGTAACTCGGTGAGCCCCTACAATGAGCAGTTCTTC.

About this clonotype: The conserved phenylalanine or tryptophan is not found at the CDR3 terminus, so this likely reflects a read error. The DNA is omitted, as the CDR3 cannot be located on it reliably, and the CDR3 follows TCRdb's listing. The gene calls are TRBV6-5 and TRBJ1-5; no check of the table's D call, TRBD1, against the DNA was made. With termini counted, the CDR3 has 15 amino acids. In germline, CDR1 is MNHEY, CDR2 SVGAGI. CDR3 in amino acids: CASSSGVGGNQPLHI.

As to this clonotype: The CDR3 does not end in the conserved phenylalanine or tryptophan, so this is likely a read error. The J gene is TRBJ2-1, the V gene TRBV7-3; D is possibly TRBD2 (5 bases). Per the germline V gene, CDR1 is SGHTA and CDR2 is FQGTGA. This CDR3 spans 14 amino acids. CDR3 nucleotide sequence: TGTCCCAGCTTGGAAGACTACTCCTACAATGAGCAGTTCTTA. Its translation is CPSLEDYSYNEQFL.

With respect to this clonotype: Lacking the conserved final phenylalanine or tryptophan, this CDR3 likely reflects a read error. The genes are TRBV6-5 and TRBJ1-5; tentatively, D is TRBD1 (5 bases). Germline-derived CDR1 and CDR2 are MNHEY and SVGAGI. CDR3 length: 16 amino acids. Between the trimmed V and J ends, which lost 0 bases and 1 base, there was a span of 10 bases. The CDR3 loop reads CASSYSGGVSNQPQHS. The DNA for the CDR3 is TGTGCCAGCAGTTACTCGGGAGGGGTGAGCAATCAGCCCCAGCATTCT.